The clone carrying this T cell receptor beta chain has only one observation. This specimen comes from a study of blood T cell repertoires in COVID-19. V shed 8 bases, J shed 11 bases, and the junction held 14 bases outside the gene matches. Per germline, CDR1 MNHNY and CDR2 SVGAGI (reference sequence). The CDR3 is made up of 13 amino acids. Authors' methods: Researchers report that nucleated cell counts were estimated from reference gene primer amplification. The table came from immunoSEQ multiplex PCR; TCRdb's copy has only in-frame clones and leaves some out. V and J calls plus clone size are reproduced from that table; the DNA served to infer D and trimming. The data hold 85,000 to 100,000 clones, with around 82% observed a single time.

The sequenced sample was peripheral blood. The TCR comes from a man in his fifties or sixties who had recovered from COVID-19. The gene calls are TRBV6-6 and TRBJ1-1; 7 nucleotides agree with TRBD1. CDR3 in DNA: TGTGCCAGCGGACAGGCGGGGAGCCGAGAGGCTTTCTTT. Translating gives CASGQAGSREAFF.